Below, 7 T cell receptor beta chains from the same sample are listed, as sequenced in a study of identical twins (dated by TCRdb to 2015 to 2016). Library preparation used 5' RACE. Sequencing used an Illumina HiSeq 2000. TCRdb reworked the public reads: Q25 trimming with fastp, MiXCR clone assembly, productive beta chains retained. Rows merge per CDR3 protein into single entries with the most common DNA and genes. The sample profile shows 400,000 to 600,000 distinct CDR3 sequences; about a fifth of them were found once. The biggest ten clones account for approximately 0.49% of the sample. The data were also submitted as part of a second study, on yellow fever vaccine responses in identical twins.

The source material was CD4+ T cells sorted from blood. The source is a woman younger than 30 in good health.

This clonotype came up many times. The chain links TRBV7-6 to TRBJ1-6; a possible D gene is TRBD1 (5 bases). The germline V gene encodes CDR1 SGHVS and CDR2 FNYEAQ. This CDR3 region has 13 residues. V lost 4 bases to trimming and J lost 6 bases, with 7 bases between them. The CDR3 DNA is TGTGCCAGCAGCTCGGGGGTTAATTCACCCCTCCACTTT. Translating it yields CASSSGVNSPLHF.

The V gene is TRBV15, the J gene TRBJ2-2, with a weak D call TRBD1 (5 bases). The CDR3 contains 16 residues. Looked up from germline, CDR1 is LNHNV and CDR2 is YYDKDF (reference sequence). Trimming shortened V by 1 base and J by 3 bases, and 12 bases separated the two germline ends. CDR3: CATSRGGMGHTGELFF. CDR3 in DNA: TGTGCCACCAGCAGAGGTGGGATGGGGCACACCGGGGAGCTGTTTTTT. The entire variable domain, with the rest obtained from reference TRBV15 and TRBJ2-2, is as follows: DAMVIQNPRYQVTQFGKPVTLSCSQTLNHNVMYWYQQKSSQAPKLLFHYYDKDFNNEADTPDNFQSRRPNTSFCFLDIRSPGLGDTAMYLCATSRGGMGHTGELFFGEGSRLTVL.

This clonotype was detected a few times. The J gene is TRBJ2-7, the V gene TRBV20-1; D may be TRBD1 (6 bases). Germline values: CDR1 DFQATT, CDR2 SNEGSKA (reference sequence). Trimming shortened V by 0 bases and J by 2 bases, and 11 bases separated the two germline ends. This CDR3 has 14 amino acids. Here the CDR3 reads CSARDSGAPYEQYF. CDR3 bases: TGCAGTGCTAGAGATTCAGGGGCCCCCTACGAGCAGTACTTC.

This chain joins TRBV14 and TRBJ2-7; possibly TRBD1 or TRBD2 for D (5 bases each). CDR1 SGHDN and CDR2 FVKESK come from the germline V gene. The CDR3 is 18 residues long. With 0 bases removed from V and 1 base from J, the gap between germline ends came to 19 bases. CDR3 DNA sequence: TGTGCCAGCAGCCAAGATCGTAGGGACCCCACAGCTTCCTACGAGCAGTACGTC. Protein product: CASSQDRRDPTASYEQYV.

The chain recombines TRBV7-9 with TRBJ2-1, with a tentative D call TRBD1 (5 bases). The CDR3 length is 13 residues. Germline CDR1 SEHNR, CDR2 FQNEAQ (reference sequence). V was trimmed by 4 bases and J by 2 bases, leaving 6 bases between them. The CDR3: CASSSTAYNEQFF. In DNA form, the CDR3 reads TGTGCCAGCAGCTCGACAGCCTACAATGAGCAGTTCTTC.

This clonotype turned up a few times. The chain combines TRBV20-1 with TRBJ1-1, with D perhaps TRBD1 (6 bases). The CDR3 totals 12 residues. V was shortened by 6 bases and J by 1 base, with 9 bases between the two germline ends. Germline CDR1 reads DFQATT; CDR2 reads SNEGSKA (reference sequence). The CDR3 here is CSAQTGNTEAFF. The DNA of the CDR3 is TGCAGTGCCCAGACAGGGAACACTGAAGCTTTCTTT.

This clonotype has more than one count but fewer than ten. The V call is TRBV7-8, the J call TRBJ1-5; tentatively, D is TRBD1 (5 bases). The CDR3 extends over 16 amino acids. Looked up from germline, CDR1 is SGHVS and CDR2 is FQNEAQ. V lost 1 base and J lost 6, with 16 bases in between. CDR3 amino acids: CASSLGTSVGAQPQHF. CDR3 nucleotide sequence: TGTGCCAGCAGCTTAGGGACATCGGTCGGGGCTCAGCCCCAGCATTTT.